The next 12 T cell receptor beta chains were all read from a single sample in a study of blood T cell repertoires in COVID-19. Generated by immunoSEQ multiplex PCR, the TCRdb table keeps only in-frame clones and is missing some. The sample records more than 100,000 clones, roughly 90% being singletons. The specimen sequenced was peripheral blood. All receptors come from a woman of 80 years or more in a cohort sampled during active COVID-19.

The chain employs TRBV5-4 and TRBJ1-1; tentatively, D is TRBD1 (5 bases). Per the germline V gene, CDR1 is SGHNT and CDR2 is YYREEE (reference sequence). The CDR3 is 14 amino acids. The ends were cut back, 4 bases at V and 1 base at J, with 11 bases in the middle. The CDR3 reads CASSLDRPNTEAFF. The DNA for the CDR3 is TGTGCCAGCAGCCTCGACAGACCGAACACTGAAGCTTTCTTT.

V usage is TRBV5-1 and J usage is TRBJ2-1; the match to TRBD2 covers 10 bases. Trimming removed 0 bases from V and 6 bases from J; junction bases left unmatched: 12. The germline V gene has CDR1 SGHRS and CDR2 YFSETQ. The length of the CDR3 is 18 residues. CDR3 DNA sequence: TGCGCCAGCAGCTTGGCCGCAGCGGGGGGGGCCATAGGCAATGAGCAGTTCTTC. This gives the protein CASSLAAAGGAIGNEQFF.

The chain has TRBV6-5 and TRBJ2-7, with D tentatively TRBD2 (6 bases). V was clipped by 3 bases and J by 2 bases, with 14 bases between them. Germline-derived CDR1 and CDR2 are MNHEY and SVGAGI. The CDR3 runs 15 residues. CDR3 DNA sequence: TGTGCCAGCAGTTATCGGCTAGCGCCAACCTACGAGCAGTACTTC. This codes for CASSYRLAPTYEQYF.

This chain uses TRBV2 with TRBJ1-4; 7 bases agree with TRBD1. CDR1 and CDR2 (germline): SNHLY, FYNNEI. The CDR3 extends over 15 amino acids. V was pared by 7 bases and J by 5 bases, with 10 bases of the junction left unmatched. The chain's CDR3 is CASISLGQRNEKLFF. DNA for the CDR3: TGTGCCAGCATATCCTTGGGACAGAGGAATGAAAAACTGTTTTTT.

The chain combines TRBV29-1 with TRBJ1-4; TRBD1 is a possible D gene (5 bases). Trimming removed 7 bases at V and 14 bases at J, with 38 bases between. CDR1 is SQVTM, CDR2 ANQGSEA, per germline. CDR3 length: 18 residues. The CDR3, as DNA: TGCAGCGCCCTAGGCGTGGGGGGTTCTTCGTCGGCCTCCGCCCGGCTGTTTTTT. This encodes CSALGVGGSSSASARLFF.

CDR3 in DNA: TGTGCCAGCTCCCTAGACAGAGTCAACTATGGCTACACCTTC. It translates to CASSLDRVNYGYTF. The V gene is TRBV18, the J gene TRBJ1-2; D possibly corresponds to TRBD1 (5 bases). Per the germline V gene, CDR1 is KGHSH and CDR2 is LQKENI. The V end lost 6 bases, the J end lost 2 bases, and 13 bases lay between the germline ends. The CDR3 is made up of 14 amino acids.

This clone was detected once. The chain carries TRBV6-2 or TRBV6-3 and TRBJ2-3; the D is unclear. The CDR3 is 13 amino acids. Trimming pared 2 bases from V and 7 bases from J, leaving 10 bases between. Germline V gene lookup returns CDR1 MNHEY and CDR2 SVGEGT. The CDR3 reads CASSYTDINTQYF. The CDR3 nucleotides read TGTGCCAGCAGTTACACTGACATTAATACGCAGTATTTT.

The gene calls are TRBV18 and TRBJ2-6; the D gene is possibly TRBD1 (6 bases). The germline gives CDR1 KGHSH, CDR2 LQKENI. This CDR3 has 17 amino acids. With 0 bases removed from V and 1 base from J, the gap between germline ends came to 10 bases. CDR3 bases: TGTGCCAGCTCACCACCCGGTACAGGGTCTGGGGCCAACGTCCTGACTTTC. This sequence encodes CASSPPGTGSGANVLTF.

The gene calls are TRBV12-3 or TRBV12-4 and TRBJ1-1, with TRBD1 as a possible D gene (6 bases). The CDR3 is made up of 13 amino acids. V was trimmed by 1 base and J by 11 bases, leaving 14 bases between them. The CDR3 sequence: CASSLEGGSKAFF. CDR3 coding DNA: TGTGCCAGCAGTTTAGAGGGGGGGAGCAAGGCTTTCTTT.

V is TRBV9 and J is TRBJ1-5; a possible D gene is TRBD1 (6 bases). Per germline, CDR1 SGDLS and CDR2 YYNGEE. Trimming removed 4 bases at V and 4 bases at J, with 21 bases between. The CDR3 covers 17 residues. This chain's CDR3 is CASSTNREGVWNQPQHF. CDR3 coding DNA: TGTGCCAGCAGCACCAACAGGGAGGGGGTGTGGAATCAGCCCCAGCATTTT.

Written as DNA, the CDR3 is TGTGCCAGCAGCCTCACTAGCGGGAGAATCGGTGAGACCCAGTACTTC. Translation: CASSLTSGRIGETQYF. The chain couples TRBV2 to TRBJ2-5, with 11 bases identical to TRBD2. CDR1 SNHLY and CDR2 FYNNEI come from the germline V gene. Losses at the gene ends were 6 bases for V and 5 bases for J; bases not matched to a gene: 11. The CDR3 sequence is 16 residues long.

This chain links TRBV16 with TRBJ2-2; TRBD1 agrees at 7 bases. Germline lookup yields CDR1 KGHSY and CDR2 FQNENV. CDR3 length: 14 amino acids. V lost 3 bases to trimming and J lost 6 bases; unmatched junction nucleotides: 4. The CDR3 bases are TGTGCCAGCAGCCATCGACAGGGCGCCGGGGAGCTGTTTTTT. Translated: CASSHRQGAGELFF.